The clone carrying this T cell receptor (beta chain) was detected many times. Its antigen is unknown. CDR1 and CDR2 (germline): MNHEY, SVGAGI. V was clipped by 11 bases and J by 8 bases, with 22 bases between them. The CDR3 spans 15 residues. Axillary draining lymph nodes of breast cancer patients supplied the node samples. The source of the sample is a study of breast tumors, draining lymph nodes, adjacent tissues. TCRdb re-derived calls from the multiplex PCR reads in MiXCR, one entry per CDR3 protein. This sample has over 100,000 distinct CDR3 sequences; about 20% occur once, and the top ten carry approximately 2.7%. Study outcomes and limitations: Data fit most tumor T cells coming from lymph node, expanding in tumor. The lymph node origin of tumor T cells was framed as consistent with a hypothesis, not demonstrated. Tumor repertoires ranked between lymph nodes and nontumor tissue in diversity, with V and J gene preferences.

The TCR was taken from a female donor with breast cancer. Some clones in this sample may be carry-over from other donors' samples. The chain employs TRBV6-5 and TRBJ1-6; D might be TRBD1 (5 bases). Material for sequencing was axillary lymph node tissue. CDR3 nucleotides: TGTGCCGCCAGCAGATTGGGGCAGGGAGATTCACCCCTCCACTTT. It is translated as CAASRLGQGDSPLHF.